A single sample gave rise to the 21 T cell receptor beta chains below, sequenced in a study of T cell repertoires in cytomegalovirus infection. Using its own MiXCR run on the reads, TCRdb lists one record per CDR3 protein. The sample has about 600,000 distinct CDR3 sequences; 20% to 30% are singletons. Sequencing was carried out using CD8+ T cells from PBMCs. These TCRs come from a human donor in good health (CMV status not recorded). Some clones in this sample may be carry-over from other donors' samples.

This clonotype was counted many times. The chain is built from TRBV28 and TRBJ2-5; D uncertain. V lost 5 bases, J lost 0 bases, and 19 bases lay in between. The CDR3 contains 17 residues. The germline V gene encodes CDR1 MDHEN and CDR2 SYDVKM. The CDR3 protein is CASSQSDSFTDQETQYF. The CDR3 DNA reads as TGTGCCAGCAGTCAATCCGATAGTTTCACGGACCAAGAGACCCAGTACTTC.

The CDR3 nucleotides read TGTGCCACCAGCGAAGCGGGGGGGCCGACAGATACGCAGTATTTT. This translates into CATSEAGGPTDTQYF. V and J are TRBV15 and TRBJ2-3; TRBD2 aligns across 10 bases. Germline trimming cut 5 bases from V and 3 bases from J; bases unmatched to any gene: 5. The CDR3 spans 15 residues. CDR1 is LNHNV and CDR2 is YYDKDF in the germline V gene (reference sequence).

CDR3 bases: TGCAGTGCTAGTGTTAAGGGGCTACGGCCCTACGAGCAGTACGTC. Its translation: CSASVKGLRPYEQYV. The chain employs TRBV20-1 and TRBJ2-7; weak D call: TRBD1 (5 bases). Trimming took 3 bases from V and 2 from J, leaving 17 bases between them. The CDR3 is 15 amino acids. Germline CDR1 reads DFQATT; CDR2 reads SNEGSKA (reference sequence).

This clonotype appeared many times. The chain links TRBV7-9 to TRBJ1-1; TRBD1 aligns across 8 bases. Germline V gene data show CDR1 as SEHNR and CDR2 as FQNEAQ (reference sequence). The CDR3 is 15 residues long. Trimming took 1 base from V and 4 from J; bases not matched to a gene: 5. Written as DNA, the CDR3 is TGTGCCAGCAGCTTAGTGCAGGGGGCAGGCACTGAAGCTTTCTTT. Amino acids: CASSLVQGAGTEAFF.

The chain links TRBV14 to TRBJ1-1; weak D call: TRBD1 (6 bases). Trimming took 6 bases from V and 3 from J, leaving 20 bases between them. CDR3 length: 16 residues. Germline values: CDR1 SGHDN, CDR2 FVKESK. The CDR3 region is CASRYSRGEGDTEAFF. CDR3 nucleotides: TGTGCCAGCAGATACTCTAGGGGAGAGGGGGACACTGAAGCTTTCTTT.

This clonotype appeared many times. J is TRBJ2-3 and V is TRBV28; D call uncertain. Deletions cut 3 bases from V and 2 bases from J, with 12 bases between. This CDR3 spans 15 amino acids. Germline V gene sequence: CDR1 MDHEN, CDR2 SYDVKM. For the CDR3, the DNA is TGTGCCAGCAGTTTTAGGTCTGAGGTCACAGATACGCAGTATTTT. It codes for CASSFRSEVTDTQYF. The full variable domain, rest sourced from reference TRBV28 and TRBJ2-3, is DVKVTQSSRYLVKRTGEKVFLECVQDMDHENMFWYRQDPGLGLRLIYFSYDVKMKEKGDIPEGYSVSREKKERFSLILESASTNQTSMYLCASSFRSEVTDTQYFGPGTRLTVL.

The V call is TRBV24-1, the J call TRBJ2-2; weak D call: TRBD1 (6 bases). Germline V gene data show CDR1 as KGHDR and CDR2 as SFDVKD. The CDR3 is made up of 17 amino acids. Trimming took off 2 bases at V and 0 bases at J, with 12 bases between the two ends. CDR3 bases: TGTGCCACCAGTGATTCGCCAGGGACAACGAACACCGGGGAGCTGTTTTTT. Translated, it gives CATSDSPGTTNTGELFF.

This clonotype was detected only once. The rearrangement links TRBV23-1 to TRBJ1-5, with unresolved D. The J call is in doubt because the DNA end fits TRBJ2-3 better. TRBV23-1 falls under the ORF class, with uncertain function. This CDR3 is built from 13 residues. This CDR3 is CASRKIRNQPQYF. The CDR3 DNA reads as TGCGCCAGCAGGAAGATTAGGAATCAGCCCCAGTATTTT.

The V gene is TRBV7-2, the J gene TRBJ2-7; 8 bases fit TRBD1. CDR3 length: 14 residues. Unmatched junction bases numbered 5, after V lost 7 bases and J lost 0 bases. The germline V gene has CDR1 SGHTA and CDR2 FQGNSA. CDR3 region: CASKRTGGSYEQYF. CDR3 coding DNA: TGTGCCAGCAAAAGAACAGGGGGCTCCTACGAGCAGTACTTC. The full variable domain, with the rest looked up from reference TRBV7-2 and TRBJ2-7, is GAGVSQSPSNKVTEKGKDVELRCDPISGHTALYWYRQSLGQGLEFLIYFQGNSAPDKSGLPSDRFSAERTGGSVSTLTIQRTQQEDSAVYLCASKRTGGSYEQYFGPGTRLTVT.

The chain combines TRBV4-3 with TRBJ2-5; perhaps TRBD1 as D (7 bases). The germline CDR1 and CDR2 sequences are LGHNA and YSLEER. Trimming stripped 0 bases from V and 5 bases from J, with 16 bases between. The CDR3 spans 16 residues. Here the CDR3 DNA reads TGCGCCAGCAGCCAAGATGTGGAGGGGGCGAGGGAGACCCAGTACTTC. This sequence encodes CASSQDVEGARETQYF.

This clonotype was seen only a few times. The chain links TRBV5-5 to TRBJ2-1, with 8 bases matching TRBD2. The CDR3 has 14 residues. Unmatched junction bases numbered 3, after V lost 2 bases and J lost 5 bases. The germline CDR1 and CDR2 sequences are SGHKS and YYEKEE (reference sequence). DNA for the CDR3: TGTGCCAGCAGCTTTCCGGGACTAGACAATGAGCAGTTCTTC. As protein: CASSFPGLDNEQFF. The full variable domain, completed using reference TRBV5-5 and TRBJ2-1, is DAGVTQSPTHLIKTRGQQVTLRCSPISGHKSVSWYQQVLGQGPQFIFQYYEKEERGRGNFPDRFSARQFPNYSSELNVNALLLGDSALYLCASSFPGLDNEQFFGPGTRLTVL.

V usage is TRBV6-2 or TRBV6-3 and J usage is TRBJ2-2, with a possible D match to TRBD2 (5 bases). Trimming took off 2 bases at V and 5 bases at J, with 9 bases between the two ends. The germline V gene has CDR1 MNHEY and CDR2 SVGEGT. CDR3 size: 14 residues. The CDR3 loop reads CASSYRWETGELFF. The DNA for the CDR3 is TGTGCCAGCAGTTACCGCTGGGAGACCGGGGAGCTGTTTTTT.

This clonotype appeared once. CDR3 loop: CSARPIGFSKTGELFF. For the CDR3, the DNA is TGCAGTGCGCGCCCGATCGGCTTCTCAAAAACCGGGGAGCTGTTTTTT. This sequence joins TRBV20-1 and TRBJ2-2; D unresolved. Trimming pared 6 bases from V and 5 bases from J, leaving 22 bases between. CDR3 length: 16 amino acids. In germline, CDR1 is DFQATT, CDR2 SNEGSKA (reference sequence).

This clonotype has just a few counts. The V and J genes are TRBV2 and TRBJ2-1; 9 bases fit TRBD1. The J segment lost 6 bases and the V segment lost 6 bases, leaving 3 bases of the junction unmatched. The CDR3 is made up of 13 amino acids. Germline V gene data show CDR1 as SNHLY and CDR2 as FYNNEI. CDR3 loop: CASRGQGINEQFF. In nucleotides, the CDR3 is TGTGCCAGCAGAGGACAGGGGATCAATGAGCAGTTCTTC.

CDR3 loop: CASSSSGGIDTQYF. The DNA of the CDR3 is TGTGCCAGCAGTTCTAGCGGGGGCATAGATACGCAGTATTTT. The gene calls are TRBV6-1 and TRBJ2-3, with 10 bases matching TRBD2. In germline, CDR1 is MNHNS, CDR2 SASEGT. The CDR3 is 14 amino acids. Unmatched junction bases numbered 4, after V lost 5 bases and J lost 5 bases.

This clonotype was recorded at least ten times. J is TRBJ1-5 and V is TRBV12-3 or TRBV12-4; D perhaps matches TRBD1 (5 bases). This CDR3 comprises 14 residues. V was shortened by 3 bases and J by 3 bases, with 9 bases between the two germline ends. In nucleotides, the CDR3 is TGTGCCAGCAGTTTTCGGGGCAACAATCAGCCCCAGCATTTT. It translates to CASSFRGNNQPQHF.

This clonotype was counted ten times or more. This chain links TRBV6-5 with TRBJ2-7, with 7 bases identical to TRBD2. The CDR3 is made up of 16 amino acids. Germline V gene sequence: CDR1 MNHEY, CDR2 SVGAGI. With V trimmed by 0 bases and J by 0 bases, 5 bases remained unmatched. The CDR3 loop reads CASSYSSGDSSYEQYF. CDR3 nucleotides: TGTGCCAGCAGTTACTCAAGCGGGGATAGCTCCTACGAGCAGTACTTC.

This chain joins TRBV10-2 and TRBJ1-1; weak D call: TRBD1 (5 bases). The V end lost 1 base, the J end lost 6 bases, and 6 bases lay between the germline ends. In germline, CDR1 is WSHSY, CDR2 SAAADI. The CDR3 has 12 residues. For the CDR3, the DNA is TGCGCCAGCAGTGAGTTGGGGCCTGAAGCTTTCTTT. Translation gives CASSELGPEAFF.

This chain uses TRBV19 with TRBJ2-2; possibly TRBD1 for D (5 bases). V was shortened by 9 bases and J by 1 base, with 15 bases between the two germline ends. Germline loops: CDR1 LNHDA, CDR2 SQIVND (reference sequence). This CDR3 is 15 amino acids long. The CDR3 region is CASRSDSLNTGELFF. CDR3 DNA sequence: TGTGCCAGCCGGAGCGACAGTCTGAACACCGGGGAGCTGTTTTTT.

This clonotype was picked up a small number of times. The rearrangement uses TRBV14 and TRBJ1-4; no reliable D call. The CDR3 runs to 14 residues. Germline CDR1 SGHDN, CDR2 FVKESK. Trimming took off 1 base at V and 5 bases at J, with 8 bases between the two ends. CDR3 in amino acids: CASSQGPRNEKLFF. The CDR3 DNA reads TGTGCCAGCAGCCAAGGCCCAAGAAATGAAAAACTGTTTTTT.

This clonotype was found many times. The chain combines TRBV28 with TRBJ1-4; 8 nucleotides agree with TRBD1. The CDR3 sequence is 15 residues long. The ends lost 5 bases at V and 5 bases at J; junction bases unmatched: 7. Germline-derived CDR1 and CDR2 are MDHEN and SYDVKM. CDR3 sequence (DNA): TGTGCCAGCAGTCATTACAGGGGGGCCAATGAAAAACTGTTTTTT. Translated: CASSHYRGANEKLFF.